A single sample gave rise to the 2 T cell receptor beta chains below, sequenced in a study of OX40 agonist ivuxolimab in advanced cancers. Profiling relied on immunoSEQ multiplex PCR, and the TCRdb table lists in-frame clones only, not all of them. This sample carries about 28,000 clones, under 80% of them seen once, and the ten largest clones take approximately 30%. The specimen was CD4+ or CD8+ T cells sorted from blood, collected in a trial of the OX40 agonist ivuxolimab. The origin of the receptors is an adult with an advanced solid tumor such as melanoma, head and neck, liver or kidney cancer.

The V call is TRBV11-2, the J call TRBJ2-7, with 8 bases matching TRBD2. V was clipped by 5 bases and J by 5 bases; unmatched bases: 8. CDR1 is SGHAT, CDR2 FQNNGV, per germline. The CDR3 is made up of 14 amino acids. CDR3 loop: CASSPFRGGHEQYF. The CDR3 nucleotides read TGTGCCAGCAGCCCCTTCCGGGGGGGACACGAGCAGTACTTC.

The chain couples TRBV6-1 to TRBJ1-2; D call uncertain. Germline V CDR1 and CDR2: MNHNS, SASEGT. The CDR3 sequence is 14 residues long. Trimming cost V 7 bases and J 4 bases, with 16 bases left between them. The CDR3 region is CASTPLDPSYGYTF. The CDR3 DNA is TGTGCCAGCACTCCCCTTGACCCGTCCTATGGCTACACCTTC.